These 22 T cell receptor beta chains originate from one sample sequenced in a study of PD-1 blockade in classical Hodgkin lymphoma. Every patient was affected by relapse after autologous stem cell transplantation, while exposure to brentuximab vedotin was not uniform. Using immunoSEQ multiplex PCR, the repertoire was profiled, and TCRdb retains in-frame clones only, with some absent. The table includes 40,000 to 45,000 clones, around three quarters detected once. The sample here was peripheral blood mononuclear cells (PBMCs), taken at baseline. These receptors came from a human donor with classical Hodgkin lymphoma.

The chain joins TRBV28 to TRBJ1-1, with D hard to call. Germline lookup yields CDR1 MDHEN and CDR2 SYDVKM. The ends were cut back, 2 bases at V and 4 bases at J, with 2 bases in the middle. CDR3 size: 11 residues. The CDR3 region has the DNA TGTGCCAGCAGTTTAGCCACTGAAGCTTTCTTT. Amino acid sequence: CASSLATEAFF.

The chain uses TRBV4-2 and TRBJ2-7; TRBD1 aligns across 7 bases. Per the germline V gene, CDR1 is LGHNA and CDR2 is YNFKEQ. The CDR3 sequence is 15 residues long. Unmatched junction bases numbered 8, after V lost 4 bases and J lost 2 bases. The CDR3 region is CASSRHTGVAYEQYF. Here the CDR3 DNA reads TGTGCCAGCAGCCGCCATACAGGGGTAGCCTACGAGCAGTACTTC.

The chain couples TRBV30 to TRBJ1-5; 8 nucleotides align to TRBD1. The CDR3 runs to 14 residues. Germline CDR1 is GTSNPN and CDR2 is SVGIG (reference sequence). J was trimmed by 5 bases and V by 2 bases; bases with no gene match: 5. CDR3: CAWSRQGSHQPQHF. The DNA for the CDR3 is TGTGCCTGGAGTAGACAGGGGAGCCATCAGCCCCAGCATTTT.

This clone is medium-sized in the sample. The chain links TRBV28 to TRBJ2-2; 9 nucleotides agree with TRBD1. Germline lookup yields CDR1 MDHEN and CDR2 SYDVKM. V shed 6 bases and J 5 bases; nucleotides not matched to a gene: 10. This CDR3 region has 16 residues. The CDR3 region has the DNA TGTGCCAGCAGCAATTGGGGACAGGGAACAACCGGGGAGCTGTTTTTT. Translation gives CASSNWGQGTTGELFF.

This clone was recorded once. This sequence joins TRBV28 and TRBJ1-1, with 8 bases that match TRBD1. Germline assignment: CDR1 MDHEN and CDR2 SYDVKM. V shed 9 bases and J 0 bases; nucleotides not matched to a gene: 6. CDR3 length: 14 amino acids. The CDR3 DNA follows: TGTGCCAGTGAGACAGGGGCTATGAACACTGAAGCTTTCTTT. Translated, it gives CASETGAMNTEAFF.

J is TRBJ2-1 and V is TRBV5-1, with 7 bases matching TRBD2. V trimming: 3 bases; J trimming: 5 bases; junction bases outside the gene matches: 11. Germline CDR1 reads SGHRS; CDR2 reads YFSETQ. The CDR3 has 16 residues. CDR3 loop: CASSSWGEGVHNEQFF. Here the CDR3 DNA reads TGCGCCAGCAGCTCTTGGGGGGAGGGTGTCCACAATGAGCAGTTCTTC.

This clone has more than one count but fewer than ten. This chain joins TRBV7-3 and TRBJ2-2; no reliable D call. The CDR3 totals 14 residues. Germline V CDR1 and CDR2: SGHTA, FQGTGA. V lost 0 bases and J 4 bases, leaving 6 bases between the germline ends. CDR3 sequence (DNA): TGTGCCAGCAGCTTAACTTCCTTCACCGGGGAGCTGTTTTTT. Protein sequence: CASSLTSFTGELFF.

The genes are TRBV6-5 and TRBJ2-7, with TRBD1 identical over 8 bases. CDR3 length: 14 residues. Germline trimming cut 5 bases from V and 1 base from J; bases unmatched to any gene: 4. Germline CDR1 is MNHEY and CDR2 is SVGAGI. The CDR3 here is CASSPTGASYEQYF. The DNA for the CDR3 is TGTGCCAGCAGTCCGACAGGGGCTTCCTACGAGCAGTACTTC.

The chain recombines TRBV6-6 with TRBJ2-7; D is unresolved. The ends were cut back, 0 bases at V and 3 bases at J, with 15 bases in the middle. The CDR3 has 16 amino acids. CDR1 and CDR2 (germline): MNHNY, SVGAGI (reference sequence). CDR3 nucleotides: TGTGCCAGCAGTTACTCAGGTCAGCTAGAATACTACGAGCAGTACTTC. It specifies CASSYSGQLEYYEQYF.

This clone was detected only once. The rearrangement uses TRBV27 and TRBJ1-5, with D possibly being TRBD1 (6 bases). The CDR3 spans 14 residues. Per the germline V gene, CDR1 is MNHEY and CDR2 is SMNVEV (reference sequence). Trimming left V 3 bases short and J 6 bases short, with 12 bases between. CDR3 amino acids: CASSLAGAGQPQHF. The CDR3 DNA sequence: TGTGCCAGCAGTTTGGCAGGGGCAGGTCAGCCCCAGCATTTT.

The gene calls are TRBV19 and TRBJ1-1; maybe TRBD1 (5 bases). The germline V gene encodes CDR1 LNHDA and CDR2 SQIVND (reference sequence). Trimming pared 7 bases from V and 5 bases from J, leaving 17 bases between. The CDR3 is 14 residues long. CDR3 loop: CASKLGGSWTEAFF. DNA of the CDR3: TGTGCCAGTAAACTGGGGGGGTCTTGGACTGAAGCTTTCTTT.

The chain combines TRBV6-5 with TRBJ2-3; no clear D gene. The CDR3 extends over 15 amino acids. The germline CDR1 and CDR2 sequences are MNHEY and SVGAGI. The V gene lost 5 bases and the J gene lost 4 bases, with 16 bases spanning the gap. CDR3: CASSPSPSGADTQYF. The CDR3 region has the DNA TGTGCCAGCAGTCCTTCGCCTTCAGGCGCAGATACGCAGTATTTT.

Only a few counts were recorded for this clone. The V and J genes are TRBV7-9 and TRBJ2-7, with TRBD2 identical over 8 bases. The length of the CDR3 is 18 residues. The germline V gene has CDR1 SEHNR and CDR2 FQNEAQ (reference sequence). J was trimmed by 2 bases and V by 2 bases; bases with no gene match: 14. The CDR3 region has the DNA TGTGCCAGCAGCTTATCCGCCGGCGGGAGGTCGTTCACCTACGAGCAGTACTTC. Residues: CASSLSAGGRSFTYEQYF.

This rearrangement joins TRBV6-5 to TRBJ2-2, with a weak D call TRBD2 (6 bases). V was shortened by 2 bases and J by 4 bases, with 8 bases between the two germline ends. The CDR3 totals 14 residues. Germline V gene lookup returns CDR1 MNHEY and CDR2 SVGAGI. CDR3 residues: CASSYRRGTGELFF. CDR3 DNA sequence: TGTGCCAGCAGTTACCGGCGGGGCACCGGGGAGCTGTTTTTT.

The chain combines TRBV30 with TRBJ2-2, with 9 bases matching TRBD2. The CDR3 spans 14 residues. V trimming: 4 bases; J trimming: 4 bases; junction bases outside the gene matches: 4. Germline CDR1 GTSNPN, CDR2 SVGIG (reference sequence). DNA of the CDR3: TGTGCCTGGACTGCGGGAGGGGGCACCGGGGAGCTGTTTTTT. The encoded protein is CAWTAGGGTGELFF.

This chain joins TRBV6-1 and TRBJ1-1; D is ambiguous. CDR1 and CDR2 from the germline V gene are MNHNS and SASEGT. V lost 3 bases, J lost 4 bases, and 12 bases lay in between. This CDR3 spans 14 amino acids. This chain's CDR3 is CASSDRGLSTEAFF. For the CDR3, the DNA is TGTGCCAGCAGTGACCGAGGGCTTTCCACTGAAGCTTTCTTT.

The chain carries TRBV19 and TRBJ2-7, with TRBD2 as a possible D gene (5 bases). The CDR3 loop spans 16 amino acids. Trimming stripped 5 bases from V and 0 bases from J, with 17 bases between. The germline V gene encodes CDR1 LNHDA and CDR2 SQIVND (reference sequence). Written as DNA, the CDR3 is TGTGCCAGTAGTCCTGGACTCTTCCTAAGCTCCTACGAGCAGTACTTC. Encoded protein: CASSPGLFLSSYEQYF.

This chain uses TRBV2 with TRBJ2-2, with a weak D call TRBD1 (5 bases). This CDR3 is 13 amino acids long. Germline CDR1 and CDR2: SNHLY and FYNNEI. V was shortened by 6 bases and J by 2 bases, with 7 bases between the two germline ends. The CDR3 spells CASRGQNTGELFF. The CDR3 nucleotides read TGTGCCAGCAGGGGGCAAAACACCGGGGAGCTGTTTTTT.

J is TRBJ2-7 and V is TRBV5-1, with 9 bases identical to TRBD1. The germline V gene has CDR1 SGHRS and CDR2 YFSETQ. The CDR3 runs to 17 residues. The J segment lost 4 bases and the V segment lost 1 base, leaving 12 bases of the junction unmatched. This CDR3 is CASSLRSPGQGEYEQYF. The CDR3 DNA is TGCGCCAGCAGCTTGCGTTCTCCGGGACAGGGCGAATACGAGCAGTACTTC.

CDR3 in amino acids: CASSPSGGPGTEAFF. The CDR3 DNA reads TGTGCCAGCAGCCCAAGTGGGGGGCCGGGCACTGAAGCTTTCTTT. V gene TRBV7-6 combines with J gene TRBJ1-1, with D possibly being TRBD1 (6 bases). Trimming pared 5 bases from V and 4 bases from J, leaving 17 bases between. CDR1 is SGHVS, CDR2 FNYEAQ, per germline. The CDR3 spans 15 residues.

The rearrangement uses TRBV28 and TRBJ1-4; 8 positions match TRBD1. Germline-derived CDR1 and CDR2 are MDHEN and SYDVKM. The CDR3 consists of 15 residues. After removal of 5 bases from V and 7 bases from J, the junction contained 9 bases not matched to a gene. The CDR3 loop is CASSAPGTGREKLFF. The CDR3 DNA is TGTGCCAGCAGTGCCCCGGGGACAGGACGTGAAAAACTGTTTTTT.

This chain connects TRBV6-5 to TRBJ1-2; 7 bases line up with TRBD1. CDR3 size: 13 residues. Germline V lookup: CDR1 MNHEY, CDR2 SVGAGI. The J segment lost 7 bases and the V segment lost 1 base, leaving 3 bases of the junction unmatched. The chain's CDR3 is CASSYYTGVGYTF. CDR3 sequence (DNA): TGTGCCAGCAGTTACTACACAGGGGTTGGCTACACCTTC.